These 17 T cell receptor beta chains share one sample of origin, sequenced in a study of a mutant IDH1 vaccine in newly diagnosed glioma. The table came from immunoSEQ multiplex PCR; TCRdb's copy has only in-frame clones and leaves some out. Among around 15,000 clones listed, 80% were seen once. Time point given: baseline, week 1 (first vaccination visit). Sample treatment: pre-vaccination baseline after standard-of-care therapy. The starting material was PBMCs, obtained from a glioma patient treated with radiotherapy, temozolomide or both. These receptors all stem from a man aged 40-55 years with glioma.

The chain carries TRBV13 and TRBJ2-3; 8 bases fit TRBD2. The germline gives CDR1 PRHDT, CDR2 FYEKMQ (reference sequence). The CDR3 is made up of 16 amino acids. V dropped 4 bases and J dropped 3; count of bases not matched to a gene: 9. The CDR3 DNA follows: TGTGCCAGCAGCTCCTTTACGGGAGGGCAGACAGATACGCAGTATTTT. Translation: CASSSFTGGQTDTQYF.

V is TRBV15 and J is TRBJ2-1; 9 bases agree with TRBD1. The J segment lost 12 bases and the V segment lost 8 bases, leaving 8 bases of the junction unmatched. The CDR3 totals 12 residues. CDR1 and CDR2 from the germline V gene are LNHNV and YYDKDF (reference sequence). DNA of the CDR3: TGTGCCACCTCCGGGACAGGGATTGGGCAGTTCTTC. This gives the protein CATSGTGIGQFF.

This clone was seen only once. This chain links TRBV19 with TRBJ2-3, with a possible D match to TRBD2 (5 bases). Trimming took off 5 bases at V and 0 bases at J, with 12 bases between the two ends. The CDR3 spans 15 residues. Germline V gene lookup returns CDR1 LNHDA and CDR2 SQIVND (reference sequence). CDR3 amino acids: CASSAAGVSTDTQYF. Here the CDR3 DNA reads TGTGCCAGTAGTGCGGCCGGGGTTAGCACAGATACGCAGTATTTT.

Note on this clone: An end of the junction differs from the germline gene, which may be a read error. The J gene is TRBJ2-2, the V gene TRBV11-1; 11 positions agree with TRBD2. CDR3 size: 18 residues. Germline V gene sequence: CDR1 SGHAT, CDR2 FQDESV (reference sequence). CDR3 region: CASSSLMSSGRNAGELFF. DNA of the CDR3: TGTGCCAGCAGCAGCTTAATGTCTAGCGGGAGGAACGCCGGGGAGCTGTTTTTT.

J is TRBJ2-6 and V is TRBV11-3; no clear D gene. Germline V gene sequence: CDR1 SGHNT, CDR2 YENEEA. The CDR3 totals 19 residues. The ends were cut back, 2 bases at V and 0 bases at J, with 17 bases in the middle. The CDR3 DNA reads as TGTGCCAGCAGCTTATTCGACGGGTGGGCGTCCTCTGGGGCCAACGTCCTGACTTTC. This gives the protein CASSLFDGWASSGANVLTF.

The rearrangement links TRBV5-1 to TRBJ2-5; D is undetermined. The CDR3 has 14 residues. Trimming left V 0 bases short and J 1 base short, with 7 bases between. Germline V gene data show CDR1 as SGHRS and CDR2 as YFSETQ. The CDR3: CASSLAGPQETQYF. In nucleotides, the CDR3 is TGCGCCAGCAGCTTGGCGGGCCCCCAAGAGACCCAGTACTTC.

The V and J genes are TRBV6-5 and TRBJ2-1, with TRBD1 identical over 8 bases. Looked up from germline, CDR1 is MNHEY and CDR2 is SVGAGI. CDR3 length: 14 residues. V dropped 2 bases and J dropped 8; count of bases not matched to a gene: 5. The CDR3 here is CASSYVDRVHEQFF. CDR3 coding DNA: TGTGCCAGCAGTTACGTGGACAGGGTCCATGAGCAGTTCTTC.

This clone was seen only once. The chain employs TRBV5-1 and TRBJ2-3; TRBD2 matches at 10 bases. Germline values: CDR1 SGHRS, CDR2 YFSETQ. V shed 0 bases, J shed 3 bases, and the junction held 1 base outside the gene matches. The CDR3 is 15 amino acids. The CDR3: CASSLGTSGTDTQYF. CDR3 DNA: TGCGCCAGCAGCTTGGGGACTAGCGGAACAGATACGCAGTATTTT.

This rearrangement joins TRBV11-3 to TRBJ2-1; no definite D call. The V end lost 2 bases, the J end lost 7 bases, and 6 bases lay between the germline ends. The CDR3 sequence is 12 residues long. Germline values: CDR1 SGHNT, CDR2 YENEEA. CDR3 in amino acids: CASSLNVNEQFF. The CDR3 region has the DNA TGTGCCAGCAGCTTAAATGTAAATGAGCAGTTCTTC.

The table lists this clone with a few counts. This chain links TRBV9 with TRBJ1-1; D unresolved. Germline assignment: CDR1 SGDLS and CDR2 YYNGEE. Trimming shortened V by 4 bases and J by 7 bases, and 17 bases separated the two germline ends. This CDR3 comprises 14 residues. CDR3 in DNA: TGTGCCAGCAGCCCTGATGAGGGAGAATTTGAAGCTTTCTTT. It encodes CASSPDEGEFEAFF.

The chain joins TRBV18 to TRBJ2-3; unclear D gene. The V end lost 3 bases, the J end lost 4 bases, and 14 bases lay between the germline ends. Looked up from germline, CDR1 is KGHSH and CDR2 is LQKENI. This CDR3 spans 15 amino acids. The CDR3 protein is CASSPQTPGPDTQYF. CDR3 coding DNA: TGTGCCAGCTCACCTCAGACTCCGGGCCCAGATACGCAGTATTTT.

This clone was counted once. V usage is TRBV27 and J usage is TRBJ1-2; D remains ambiguous. Germline lookup yields CDR1 MNHEY and CDR2 SMNVEV (reference sequence). CDR3 length: 16 amino acids. V lost 3 bases and J lost 0, with 14 bases in between. The CDR3 spells CASSFRVPLTNYGYTF. The CDR3 nucleotides are TGTGCCAGCAGTTTCCGGGTCCCCCTCACTAACTATGGCTACACCTTC.

The chain employs TRBV7-8 and TRBJ2-7, with 11 bases matching TRBD2. CDR1 and CDR2 from the germline V gene are SGHVS and FQNEAQ. The length of the CDR3 is 14 residues. The ends lost 5 bases at V and 4 bases at J; junction bases unmatched: 4. The DNA of the CDR3 is TGTGCCAGCAGCCCAGGACTAGCGGGTTACGAGCAGTACGTC. This sequence encodes CASSPGLAGYEQYV.

The chain has TRBV19 and TRBJ1-5; D is perhaps TRBD1 (5 bases). Germline V gene sequence: CDR1 LNHDA, CDR2 SQIVND (reference sequence). V lost 1 base to trimming and J lost 7 bases, with 11 bases between them. There are 14 residues in the CDR3. The CDR3 spells CASSIGRGLQPQHF. In DNA, the CDR3 is TGTGCCAGTAGTATAGGGCGGGGACTGCAGCCCCAGCATTTT.

The V gene is TRBV6-6, the J gene TRBJ2-2; TRBD1 agrees at 10 bases. Germline CDR1 and CDR2: MNHNY and SVGAGI (reference sequence). The CDR3 extends over 15 amino acids. After removal of 4 bases from V and 4 bases from J, the junction contained 3 bases not matched to a gene. The chain's CDR3 is CASSSGTGVTGELFF. As DNA, the CDR3 is TGTGCCAGCAGTTCCGGGACAGGGGTCACCGGGGAGCTGTTTTTT.

The chain is built from TRBV5-1 and TRBJ1-2, with 8 bases that match TRBD1. The CDR3 contains 16 residues. CDR1 and CDR2 (germline): SGHRS, YFSETQ. The J segment lost 6 bases and the V segment lost 0 bases, leaving 10 bases of the junction unmatched. CDR3 coding DNA: TGCGCCAGCAGCTTGGGACAGGGGATCGGAAAGGATGGCTACACCTTC. It translates to CASSLGQGIGKDGYTF.

The rearrangement links TRBV7-2 to TRBJ1-2; D is undetermined. Germline CDR1 reads SGHTA; CDR2 reads FQGNSA. The CDR3 totals 12 residues. Trimming pared 2 bases from V and 7 bases from J, leaving 8 bases between. The CDR3 bases are TGTGCCAGCAGCTTATATGGAGGTGGCTACACCTTC. Residues: CASSLYGGGYTF.